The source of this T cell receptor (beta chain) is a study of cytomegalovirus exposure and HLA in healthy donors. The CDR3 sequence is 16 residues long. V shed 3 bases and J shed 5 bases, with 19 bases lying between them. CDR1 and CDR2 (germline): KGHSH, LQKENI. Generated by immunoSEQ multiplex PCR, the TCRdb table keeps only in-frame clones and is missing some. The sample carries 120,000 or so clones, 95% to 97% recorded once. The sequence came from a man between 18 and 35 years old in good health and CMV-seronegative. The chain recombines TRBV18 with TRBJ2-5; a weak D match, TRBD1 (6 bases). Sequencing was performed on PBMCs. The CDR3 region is CASSPKGHQVRETQYF. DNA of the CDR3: TGTGCCAGCTCACCGAAGGGACACCAGGTACGGGAGACCCAGTACTTC.